The text below deals with one T cell receptor beta chain. Germline CDR1 is SGDLS and CDR2 is YYNGEE. The CDR3 length is 15 residues. The V and J ends lost 4 bases and 4 bases respectively, with 18 bases between them. This sample was taken from a study of blood T cell repertoires in COVID-19. Repertoires were generated with immunoSEQ multiplex PCR, while TCRdb's copy carries only in-frame clones and drops some. The repertoire includes approximately 300,000 clones, around 90% of them detected once, and approximately 17% sits in the top ten. Sample: PBMCs or T cells enriched from blood (not recorded which). J is TRBJ2-7 and V is TRBV9; a weak D match, TRBD1 (5 bases). The sequence came from a young woman who had recovered from COVID-19. The chain's CDR3 is CASSFTGDPPYEQYF. The CDR3 DNA is TGTGCCAGCAGCTTCACAGGCGATCCCCCTTACGAGCAGTACTTC.